This T cell receptor beta chain was observed in a study of cytomegalovirus exposure and HLA in healthy donors. At the level of the study: Of all 400 or so donors who were genotyped, around 79% belonged to the Caucasian-associated ancestry cluster.

In this sample, this clone turned up a few times. A read error may account for a junction end that differs from germline. This PCR relied on a set of 60 Vbeta primers and 13 Jbeta primers. The table came from immunoSEQ multiplex PCR; TCRdb's copy has only in-frame clones and leaves some out. The profile shows some 78,000 clones, over 60% of them singletons. This CDR3 region has 13 residues. CDR1 is SGHRS and CDR2 is YFSETQ in the germline V gene. Sequenced: PBMCs. This clonotype was obtained from a woman between 40 and 50 years old in good health and CMV-seropositive. The chain employs TRBV5-1 and TRBJ1-2, with 8 nucleotides matching TRBD1. CDR3 loop: CASSEGQANGYPF. The CDR3 DNA reads TGCGCCAGCAGCGAGGGACAGGCCAACGGCTACCCCTTC.